Presented here are 20 T cell receptor beta chains from one specimen sequenced in a study of blood T cell repertoires in COVID-19. Repertoires were generated with immunoSEQ multiplex PCR, while TCRdb's copy carries only in-frame clones and drops some. The repertoire consists of 75,000 to 95,000 clones, with roughly nine tenths occurring once and the leading ten covering approximately 2.5%. The sequencing sample was made of peripheral blood. The receptors come from a human donor in a cohort sampled during active COVID-19.

V usage is TRBV6-5 and J usage is TRBJ2-7; D is undetermined. Trimming removed 2 bases from V and 2 bases from J, with 10 bases in between. This CDR3 has 14 residues. Germline values: CDR1 MNHEY, CDR2 SVGAGI. The CDR3 DNA is TGTGCCAGCAGTTACGATCGGGTACCCTACGAGCAGTACTTC. The encoded protein is CASSYDRVPYEQYF.

The chain combines TRBV4-2 with TRBJ2-3; TRBD1 is a possible D gene (6 bases). V lost 4 bases and J 4 bases, leaving 21 bases between the germline ends. Germline CDR1 LGHNA, CDR2 YNFKEQ. The CDR3 spans 17 residues. The chain's CDR3 is CASSLETGTPGPDTQYF. CDR3 DNA: TGTGCCAGCAGCCTTGAAACCGGGACACCAGGACCAGATACGCAGTATTTT.

The chain employs TRBV28 and TRBJ1-6; 8 bases align to TRBD1. The CDR3 contains 15 residues. V shed 6 bases, J shed 9 bases, and the junction held 10 bases outside the gene matches. Germline-derived CDR1 and CDR2 are MDHEN and SYDVKM. DNA of the CDR3: TGTGCCAGCAGCACATTGGACAGGGATGCTTCACCCCTCCACTTT. Residues: CASSTLDRDASPLHF.

The genes are TRBV27 and TRBJ2-7; 10 bases fit TRBD2. V lost 7 bases to trimming and J lost 3 bases; unmatched junction nucleotides: 9. From germline, CDR1 is MNHEY and CDR2 SMNVEV (reference sequence). The CDR3 loop spans 15 amino acids. The CDR3 spells CASTVSGGAGYEQYF. The CDR3 DNA reads as TGTGCCAGCACCGTAAGCGGGGGGGCAGGCTACGAGCAGTACTTC.

The chain employs TRBV14 and TRBJ2-7; weak D call: TRBD1 (5 bases). The length of the CDR3 is 13 residues. Germline lookup yields CDR1 SGHDN and CDR2 FVKESK. Trimming removed 3 bases from V and 2 bases from J, with 8 bases in between. The CDR3 region has the DNA TGTGCCAGCAGCCACGTGACAGCCTACGAGCAGTACTTC. Translating it yields CASSHVTAYEQYF.

The rearrangement uses TRBV18 and TRBJ2-1; unclear D gene. The CDR3 is 16 amino acids. Trimming pared 2 bases from V and 0 bases from J, leaving 11 bases between. Germline CDR1 and CDR2: KGHSH and LQKENI. The CDR3 loop is CASSPMELSSYNEQFF. CDR3 bases: TGTGCCAGCTCACCAATGGAGCTAAGCTCCTACAATGAGCAGTTCTTC.

The V and J genes are TRBV13 and TRBJ2-3, with a tentative D call TRBD2 (5 bases). Germline CDR1 is PRHDT and CDR2 is FYEKMQ (reference sequence). V shed 2 bases and J shed 7 bases, with 25 bases lying between them. The CDR3 extends over 18 amino acids. The CDR3 region is CASSLTLSGLVTGNTQYF. For the CDR3, the DNA is TGTGCCAGCAGCTTAACCCTCAGTGGGCTGGTTACCGGGAATACGCAGTATTTT.

The chain employs TRBV30 and TRBJ2-7; TRBD1 might be the D (6 bases). The CDR3 has 13 amino acids. CDR1 is GTSNPN and CDR2 is SVGIG in the germline V gene (reference sequence). Trimming cost V 7 bases and J 0 bases, with 13 bases left between them. CDR3 in amino acids: CAFNRESSYEQYF. The CDR3 DNA sequence: TGTGCCTTCAACAGGGAGAGCTCCTACGAGCAGTACTTC.

The J gene is TRBJ2-3, the V gene TRBV5-5, with TRBD1 identical over 7 bases. Unmatched junction bases numbered 5, after V lost 4 bases and J lost 6 bases. The CDR3 is made up of 13 amino acids. Germline V gene lookup returns CDR1 SGHKS and CDR2 YYEKEE (reference sequence). CDR3 residues: CASSLDRVDTQYF. The CDR3 bases are TGTGCCAGCAGCCTCGACAGGGTTGATACGCAGTATTTT.

V gene TRBV3-1 (or the pseudogene TRBV3-2) combines with J gene TRBJ2-1, with 7 bases aligning to TRBD2. Germline CDR1 reads LGHDT; CDR2 reads YNNKEL (reference sequence). The trim removed 6 bases at V and 8 bases at J, leaving 10 bases unmatched. This CDR3 is 14 amino acids long. The CDR3 nucleotides read TGTGCCAGCAGTTACGGGACTACCGGCGATGAGCAGTTCTTC. Translation: CASSYGTTGDEQFF.

J is TRBJ2-2 and V is TRBV27, with 10 nucleotides matching TRBD2. Per germline, CDR1 MNHEY and CDR2 SMNVEV (reference sequence). The ends lost 6 bases at V and 4 bases at J; junction bases unmatched: 11. CDR3 length: 17 residues. The CDR3 sequence is CASRPFPGLAVTGELFF. Here the CDR3 DNA reads TGTGCCAGCAGACCCTTCCCCGGACTAGCGGTCACCGGGGAGCTGTTTTTT.

CDR3 nucleotide sequence: TGTGCCAGCAGCCCCGGGGGGGGGCGAGAGACCCAGTACTTC. The encoded protein is CASSPGGGRETQYF. The chain couples TRBV7-3 to TRBJ2-5, with 8 nucleotides matching TRBD2. The CDR3 covers 14 residues. CDR1 and CDR2 from the germline V gene are SGHTA and FQGTGA. The J segment lost 4 bases and the V segment lost 5 bases, leaving 6 bases of the junction unmatched.

The chain recombines TRBV2 with TRBJ2-5; TRBD2 matches 7 bases. V was pared by 3 bases and J by 2 bases, with 9 bases of the junction left unmatched. The CDR3 spans 16 residues. CDR1 is SNHLY and CDR2 is FYNNEI in the germline V gene. The CDR3: CASSDVGGGGQETQYF. The CDR3 DNA is TGTGCCAGCAGTGATGTGGGCGGGGGAGGTCAAGAGACCCAGTACTTC.

This clone occurred a few times. V is TRBV10-3 and J is TRBJ1-5; 10 positions agree with TRBD1. This CDR3 is 17 amino acids long. The V and J ends lost 6 bases and 1 base, in that order; junction bases with no gene match: 9. Germline V CDR1 and CDR2: ENHRY, SYGVKD. In DNA, the CDR3 is TGTGCCATCAGGAGGGGAGGACAGGGGGTGAGCAATCAGCCCCAGCATTTT. It specifies CAIRRGGQGVSNQPQHF.

The V gene is TRBV19, the J gene TRBJ1-4; 7 bases line up with TRBD1. Trimming at V came to 5 bases and at J to 7 bases, leaving 10 bases not matched to a gene. The CDR3 has 15 amino acids. The germline V gene encodes CDR1 LNHDA and CDR2 SQIVND (reference sequence). The CDR3 spells CASSPPQGVLEKLFF. Written as DNA, the CDR3 is TGTGCCAGTAGTCCCCCTCAGGGGGTACTTGAAAAACTGTTTTTT.

The table lists this clone with a count of one. The chain recombines TRBV19 with TRBJ1-3; D gene unclear. Trimming removed 6 bases from V and 0 bases from J, with 9 bases in between. The CDR3 length is 14 residues. Looked up from germline, CDR1 is LNHDA and CDR2 is SQIVND (reference sequence). CDR3 sequence reads: CASSQTGSGNTIYF. DNA of the CDR3: TGTGCCAGTAGCCAAACGGGCTCTGGAAACACCATATATTTT.

This chain connects TRBV5-6 to TRBJ1-6; D gene ambiguous. V lost 2 bases and J lost 2, with 14 bases in between. The germline V gene has CDR1 SGHDT and CDR2 YYEEEE. This CDR3 spans 17 amino acids. The CDR3 reads CASSFSLAGTYNSPLHF. CDR3 sequence (DNA): TGTGCCAGCAGCTTTAGTCTGGCGGGCACCTATAATTCACCCCTCCACTTT.

The chain recombines TRBV7-2 with TRBJ2-1; possible D gene TRBD1, 6 bases. Germline V CDR1 and CDR2: SGHTA, FQGNSA. The V end was cut by 1 base, the J end by 6 bases, with 16 bases between. The CDR3 covers 16 residues. The CDR3 DNA reads TGTGCCAGCAGCTTAGGCTCGTACAGGGCGCCCAATGAGCAGTTCTTC. Encoded protein: CASSLGSYRAPNEQFF.

The chain joins TRBV5-1 to TRBJ1-3, with 10 positions matching TRBD1. Trimming cost V 3 bases and J 2 bases; bases outside gene matches: 5. The CDR3 runs to 16 residues. Germline V gene lookup returns CDR1 SGHRS and CDR2 YFSETQ. CDR3 in amino acids: CASSWLGQGPGNTIYF. The CDR3 nucleotides read TGCGCCAGCAGCTGGCTGGGACAGGGGCCTGGAAACACCATATATTTT.

V is TRBV7-2 and J is TRBJ2-1, with 8 bases matching TRBD2. This CDR3 has 17 amino acids. Germline CDR1 is SGHTA and CDR2 is FQGNSA. J gave up 8 bases and V 2 bases, and 14 bases lay outside the gene matches. CDR3 sequence reads: CASSLRFRRSGSYEQFF. The CDR3 region has the DNA TGTGCCAGCAGCTTAAGGTTTCGGAGGAGCGGGAGCTATGAGCAGTTCTTC. Full variable domain (remainder filled in from reference TRBV7-2 and TRBJ2-1): GAGVSQSPSNKVTEKGKDVELRCDPISGHTALYWYRQSLGQGLEFLIYFQGNSAPDKSGLPSDRFSAERTGGSVSTLTIQRTQQEDSAVYLCASSLRFRRSGSYEQFFGPGTRLTVL.